Below, 7 T cell receptor beta chains from the same sample are listed, as sequenced in a study of T cell responses to AZD1222 COVID-19 vaccine. TCRdb's table, derived via immunoSEQ multiplex PCR, lists solely in-frame clones and lacks some. Among around 140,000 clones, roughly 87% were seen once, and the ten largest hold approximately 1.8%. Source: peripheral blood, taken 28 days after the second AZD1222 dose. The receptors were sampled from an adult who received the AZD1222 COVID-19 vaccine.

The chain links TRBV19 to TRBJ2-4; TRBD1 aligns across 7 bases. CDR1 and CDR2 from the germline V gene are LNHDA and SQIVND (reference sequence). The CDR3 is 14 residues long. J was trimmed by 7 bases and V by 9 bases; bases with no gene match: 12. Here the CDR3 DNA reads TGTGCCAGCAAAGACAGGGAAGGAGATAACATTCAGTACTTC. This codes for CASKDREGDNIQYF.

This sequence joins TRBV18 and TRBJ1-1; no clear D gene. The length of the CDR3 is 18 residues. Germline V gene lookup returns CDR1 KGHSH and CDR2 LQKENI. Between the trimmed V and J ends, which lost 2 bases and 0 bases, there was a span of 19 bases. This chain's CDR3 is CASSPGQDPRWMNTEAFF. CDR3 nucleotides: TGTGCCAGCTCACCAGGGCAAGATCCTAGGTGGATGAACACTGAAGCTTTCTTT.

The rearrangement links TRBV7-2 to TRBJ2-1; 10 nucleotides match TRBD1. CDR1 and CDR2 from the germline V gene are SGHTA and FQGNSA. The junction had 5 bases not matched to a gene; V was cut back by 5 bases and J by 7 bases. The CDR3 contains 14 residues. In nucleotides, the CDR3 is TGTGCCAGCAGCGACAGGGGGCATGAGAATGAGCAGTTCTTC. Amino acids: CASSDRGHENEQFF.

A few counts support this clone. V gene TRBV2 combines with J gene TRBJ2-5; 9 positions match TRBD1. The germline V gene encodes CDR1 SNHLY and CDR2 FYNNEI. V shed 6 bases and J 5 bases; nucleotides not matched to a gene: 7. CDR3 length equals 14 residues. This CDR3 reads CASRPGQGWETQYF. The CDR3 DNA reads as TGTGCCAGCAGGCCGGGACAGGGTTGGGAGACCCAGTACTTC.

This chain uses TRBV9 with TRBJ1-3; the D gene is possibly TRBD1 (6 bases). Germline lookup yields CDR1 SGDLS and CDR2 YYNGEE. V lost 4 bases to trimming and J lost 4 bases, with 15 bases between them. CDR3 length equals 15 residues. CDR3 sequence (DNA): TGTGCCAGCAGCCTTAGCTGGGGGCTAGGAAACACCATATATTTT. This codes for CASSLSWGLGNTIYF.

The rearrangement uses TRBV2 and TRBJ2-7, with D maybe TRBD2 (5 bases). Trimming stripped 7 bases from V and 0 bases from J, with 10 bases between. Germline CDR1 and CDR2: SNHLY and FYNNEI. This CDR3 is 13 amino acids long. CDR3 in amino acids: CASKGGSSYEQYF. CDR3 in DNA: TGTGCCAGCAAGGGTGGGAGCTCCTACGAGCAGTACTTC.

The V call is TRBV19, the J call TRBJ1-1, with no clear D. Germline CDR1 is LNHDA and CDR2 is SQIVND (reference sequence). The CDR3 is 14 amino acids. Trimming removed 3 bases at V and 4 bases at J, with 12 bases between. The CDR3 nucleotides are TGTGCCAGTAGTATCTTTGGGGAGAGCACTGAAGCTTTCTTT. Its translation: CASSIFGESTEAFF.